This T cell receptor beta chain derives from a study of shared clonotypes between healthy human individuals. Clones were sequenced by immunoSEQ multiplex PCR, and TCRdb holds only the in-frame ones, with some missing. The data contain about 1,800,000 clones, approximately 94% of them seen just once; the ten biggest clones take up approximately 1%. This CDR3 contains 14 residues. Germline V lookup: CDR1 PRHDT, CDR2 FYEKMQ (reference sequence). General study points: Several donors had around 5% of their naive CD4 clonotypes in common.

A remark on this clone: Antigen: not known. The junction departs from germline at one end; a sequencing error may be responsible.

Naive CD8 cells, CD45RO-negative and positively selected for CCR7, excluded terminally differentiated effector memory CD45RA+ cells. The clonotype was recovered from a man aged 18-30 years in good health. Sample: naive CD8+ T cells sorted from blood. The rearrangement joins TRBV13 to TRBJ1-2, with D possibly TRBD1 on 5 matching bases. The CDR3: CASSLGLLQGGYTF. CDR3 DNA sequence: TGTGCCAGCAGCCTAGGTCTCCTGCAGGGCGGCTACACCTTC.